This TCR beta chain was identified during a study of shared clonotypes between healthy human individuals. Using around 180 ng DNA, 30,000 or so T cell genomes, the sorted-subset replicate PCRs were run. Method: immunoSEQ multiplex PCR; TCRdb's copy keeps in-frame clones and lacks some. The sample contains some 1.5 million clones, around 98% of which appear only once. The germline V gene encodes CDR1 SGHAT and CDR2 FQNNGV. Trimming left V 4 bases short and J 4 bases short, with 14 bases between. CDR3 length: 15 residues. As to this clone: Its antigen remains unknown.

Study conclusions and caveats: Across a handful of donors, naive CD4 shared approximately 4.5%, naive CD8 more than 3%, memory CD4 roughly 2.1%, memory CD8 more than 0.35%.

This chain links TRBV11-2 with TRBJ1-3; tentatively, D is TRBD1 (6 bases). Sequencing used naive CD4+ T cells sorted from blood. Subset noted: CD45RA+ positively selected. The source of this sequence is a man aged 25-45 years in good health. The CDR3 is CASSSQGGIGNTIYF. CDR3 coding DNA: TGTGCCAGCAGCTCACAGGGTGGGATCGGAAACACCATATATTTT.